These 17 T cell receptor beta chains were all obtained from the same sample, sequenced in a study of T cells after yellow fever vaccination. TCRdb re-called the 5' RACE reads through MiXCR, storing one row per CDR3 protein. The table lists 300,000 to 350,000 distinct CDR3 sequences, about 10% of them singletons. The specimen comprised CD4+ T cells sorted from PBMCs, sampled 45 days after the yellow fever booster vaccination. The receptors derive from a man between 18 and 35 years old who received the YFV17D yellow fever vaccine.

This clonotype showed up many times. The rearrangement links TRBV5-1 to TRBJ1-2, with 11 nucleotides matching TRBD1. The CDR3 consists of 14 residues. Germline loops: CDR1 SGHRS, CDR2 YFSETQ. Trimming at V came to 4 bases and at J to 8 bases, leaving 7 bases not matched to a gene. The CDR3 spells CASSTGQGADGYTF. Written as DNA, the CDR3 is TGCGCCAGCAGCACAGGACAGGGGGCCGACGGCTACACCTTC. The full variable domain, completed using reference TRBV5-1 and TRBJ1-2, is KAGVTQTPRYLIKTRGQQVTLSCSPISGHRSVSWYQQTPGQGLQFLFEYFSETQRNKGNFPGRFSGRQFSNSRSEMNVSTLELGDSALYLCASSTGQGADGYTFGSGTRLTVV.

CDR3 amino acids: CASGVSRNNSPLHF. For the CDR3, the DNA is TGTGCCAGCGGGGTATCGCGGAATAATTCACCCCTCCACTTT. The chain combines TRBV7-9 with TRBJ1-6; D gene ambiguous. The CDR3 runs to 14 residues. Germline loops: CDR1 SEHNR, CDR2 FQNEAQ (reference sequence). V lost 8 bases, J lost 5 bases, and 13 bases lay in between.

This clonotype was found a few times. This CDR3 reads CASQVSTEAFF. In DNA, the CDR3 is TGTGCCAGTCAGGTGAGCACTGAAGCTTTCTTT. J is TRBJ1-1 and V is TRBV19; D unresolved. The CDR3 sequence is 11 residues long. Germline CDR1 and CDR2: LNHDA and SQIVND (reference sequence). Trimming shortened V by 8 bases and J by 4 bases, and 8 bases separated the two germline ends.

This clonotype turned up a few times. The genes are TRBV6-2 or TRBV6-3 and TRBJ2-6; a possible D gene is TRBD1 (6 bases). CDR1 is MNHEY and CDR2 is SVGEGT in the germline V gene. The CDR3 spans 17 residues. V gave up 6 bases and J gave up 0 bases, with 15 bases separating them. This chain's CDR3 is CASRNGQPYSGANVLTF. DNA for the CDR3: TGTGCCAGCAGGAATGGACAGCCGTACTCTGGGGCCAACGTCCTGACTTTC.

This clonotype was observed at least ten times. The genes are TRBV6-5 and TRBJ2-7; the match to TRBD2 covers 10 bases. The CDR3 loop spans 15 amino acids. The junction had 7 bases not matched to a gene; V was cut back by 6 bases and J by 2 bases. Per the germline V gene, CDR1 is MNHEY and CDR2 is SVGAGI. The CDR3 region is CASRSAGGPTYEQYF. The CDR3 nucleotides read TGTGCCAGCAGATCAGCGGGGGGGCCAACCTACGAGCAGTACTTC.

This clonotype has only a few counts. The genes are TRBV15 and TRBJ2-3; D not certain. This CDR3 spans 11 amino acids. Germline loops: CDR1 LNHNV, CDR2 YYDKDF (reference sequence). V was shortened by 8 bases and J by 6 bases, with 9 bases between the two germline ends. The CDR3 DNA sequence: TGTGCCACCGCGGAAAGGGATACGCAGTATTTT. This gives the protein CATAERDTQYF.

This clonotype was observed at least ten times. The chain carries TRBV7-2 and TRBJ2-4; 13 nucleotides align to TRBD2. From germline, CDR1 is SGHTA and CDR2 FQGNSA. The CDR3 contains 17 residues. V was clipped by 3 bases and J by 3 bases; unmatched bases: 5. Written as DNA, the CDR3 is TGTGCCAGCAGCTTTGGGGGGACTAGCGGGGACAAAAACATTCAGTACTTC. Translated, it gives CASSFGGTSGDKNIQYF.

In nucleotides, the CDR3 is TGTGCCAGCAGTTTCTGGCAGGGGGAAGGCTACACCTTC. It translates to CASSFWQGEGYTF. The chain couples TRBV27 to TRBJ1-2, with 7 bases aligning to TRBD1. Germline V gene lookup returns CDR1 MNHEY and CDR2 SMNVEV (reference sequence). The junction had 6 bases not matched to a gene; V was cut back by 3 bases and J by 8 bases. This CDR3 has 13 residues.

The rearrangement uses TRBV5-1 and TRBJ1-1; maybe TRBD1 (6 bases). This CDR3 comprises 14 residues. The ends were cut back, 4 bases at V and 2 bases at J, with 12 bases in the middle. CDR1 is SGHRS, CDR2 YFSETQ, per germline. The CDR3 DNA follows: TGCGCCAGCAGCCAGGACAGCCTCAACACTGAAGCTTTCTTT. Encoded protein: CASSQDSLNTEAFF.

This clonotype came up a few times. V gene TRBV5-4 combines with J gene TRBJ2-5, with D hard to call. The V gene lost 4 bases and the J gene lost 2 bases, with 15 bases spanning the gap. This CDR3 is built from 15 residues. Germline V gene sequence: CDR1 SGHNT, CDR2 YYREEE (reference sequence). CDR3 bases: TGTGCCAGCAGCGTTATGATGGGTCGGCAAGAGACCCAGTACTTC. Encoded protein: CASSVMMGRQETQYF. The full variable domain, its missing parts supplied by reference TRBV5-4 and TRBJ2-5, is ETGVTQSPTHLIKTRGQQVTLRCSSQSGHNTVSWYQQALGQGPQFIFQYYREEENGRGNFPPRFSGLQFPNYSSELNVNALELDDSALYLCASSVMMGRQETQYFGPGTRLLVL.

This clonotype appeared a few times. The V call is TRBV29-1, the J call TRBJ1-5, with D hard to call. The CDR3 is 12 amino acids. The V gene's germline CDR1 is SQVTM and CDR2 ANQGSEA. V was cut by 4 bases and J by 3 bases, with 7 bases left in between. DNA for the CDR3: TGCAGCGTTGGGTCGTCCAATCAGCCCCAGCATTTT. It encodes CSVGSSNQPQHF. The variable domain in full, with the rest retrieved from reference TRBV29-1 and TRBJ1-5, is SAVISQKPSRDICQRGTSLTIQCQVDSQVTMMFWYRQQPGQSLTLIATANQGSEATYESGFVIDKFPISRPNLTFSTLTVSNMSPEDSSIYLCSVGSSNQPQHFGDGTRLSIL.

V and J are TRBV4-1 and TRBJ1-5; D may be TRBD1 (5 bases). V dropped 5 bases and J dropped 0 bases, with 17 bases sitting between them. The CDR3 loop spans 17 amino acids. Per germline, CDR1 MGHRA and CDR2 YSYEKL. The CDR3 DNA reads as TGCGCCAGCAGCAAAGGGGCGACGGTAAATAGCAATCAGCCCCAGCATTTT. Protein: CASSKGATVNSNQPQHF.

This clonotype was found a few times. The chain has TRBV5-1 and TRBJ2-1; possible D gene TRBD1, 7 bases. The CDR3 length is 15 residues. V lost 3 bases to trimming and J lost 0 bases, with 10 bases between them. Germline CDR1 SGHRS, CDR2 YFSETQ. In nucleotides, the CDR3 is TGCGCCAGCAGCTCAGGGGGGACCTCCTACAATGAGCAGTTCTTC. This translates into CASSSGGTSYNEQFF.

This clonotype was detected many times. The chain has TRBV7-2 and TRBJ1-4, with D perhaps TRBD1 (6 bases). This CDR3 is built from 14 residues. V dropped 4 bases and J dropped 6 bases, with 12 bases sitting between them. Germline CDR1 and CDR2: SGHTA and FQGNSA. The CDR3 DNA sequence: TGTGCCAGCAGCTCGTGGGGGGCAGATGAAAAACTGTTTTTT. This sequence encodes CASSSWGADEKLFF. The variable domain in full, with the rest retrieved from reference TRBV7-2 and TRBJ1-4, is GAGVSQSPSNKVTEKGKDVELRCDPISGHTALYWYRQSLGQGLEFLIYFQGNSAPDKSGLPSDRFSAERTGGSVSTLTIQRTQQEDSAVYLCASSSWGADEKLFFGSGTQLSVL.

This clonotype was observed a few times. This sequence joins TRBV6-1 and TRBJ2-1; maybe TRBD1 (6 bases). CDR3 length: 13 amino acids. Germline loops: CDR1 MNHNS, CDR2 SASEGT. The V and J ends lost 5 bases and 9 bases respectively, with 14 bases between them. The CDR3 DNA follows: TGTGCCAGCAGTCTCGATTGGGGGCTTGAGCAGTTCTTC. Translation: CASSLDWGLEQFF.

In its sample, this clonotype was seen a few times. The chain carries TRBV20-1 and TRBJ2-3, with TRBD2 matching over 9 bases. The CDR3 spans 13 residues. Germline CDR1 and CDR2: DFQATT and SNEGSKA (reference sequence). The V segment lost 5 bases and the J segment 4 bases; nucleotides outside the gene matches: 4. The CDR3 nucleotides are TGCAGTGCTCCCAGCGGGGGGTCAGATACGCAGTATTTT. This gives the protein CSAPSGGSDTQYF.

V and J are TRBV15 and TRBJ2-5; 7 bases agree with TRBD2. V lost 3 bases, J lost 2 bases, and 6 bases stayed unmatched. Germline CDR1 reads LNHNV; CDR2 reads YYDKDF (reference sequence). This CDR3 region has 15 residues. The CDR3 is CATSSILAPQETQYF. For the CDR3, the DNA is TGTGCCACCAGCAGCATACTAGCGCCTCAAGAGACCCAGTACTTC. Supplemented by reference TRBV15 and TRBJ2-5, the full variable domain reads DAMVIQNPRYQVTQFGKPVTLSCSQTLNHNVMYWYQQKSSQAPKLLFHYYDKDFNNEADTPDNFQSRRPNTSFCFLDIRSPGLGDTAMYLCATSSILAPQETQYFGPGTRLLVL.